These 23 T cell receptor beta chains share one sample of origin, sequenced in a study of patients and donors after allogeneic stem cell transplantation. TCRdb ran MiXCR on the RT-PCR reads and lists one entry per CDR3 protein. The repertoire includes some 960,000 distinct CDR3 sequences, 18% of them detected once, and 6% sits in the top ten. Sequencing input: blood, either unsorted or a sorted T cell fraction (not recorded which). These receptors came from a human donor who was either an allogeneic HSCT recipient or a stem cell or donor lymphocyte infusion donor (not recorded which). It is not recorded whose cells these are; they may come from a transplant donor.

This chain links TRBV3-1 with TRBJ2-1; the match to TRBD2 covers 7 bases. Germline V lookup: CDR1 LGHDT, CDR2 YNNKEL (reference sequence). The CDR3 spans 16 residues. V dropped 4 bases and J dropped 3; count of bases not matched to a gene: 9. DNA for the CDR3: TGTGCCAGCAGCCCAGTCCCCGGGGGGAACTACAATGAGCAGTTCTTC. Its translation is CASSPVPGGNYNEQFF.

This clonotype was seen ten or more times. The J gene is TRBJ2-7, the V gene TRBV10-3; 9 positions match TRBD1. Unmatched junction bases numbered 16, after V lost 10 bases and J lost 3 bases. The germline V gene encodes CDR1 ENHRY and CDR2 SYGVKD. The CDR3 runs to 16 residues. The CDR3 DNA reads TGTGCCACAAATCAACGAACCGGGACAGGGAGCTACGAGCAGTACTTC. This encodes CATNQRTGTGSYEQYF.

This clonotype was detected only a few times. The chain uses TRBV27 and TRBJ2-2, with a tentative D call TRBD2 (6 bases). CDR1 and CDR2 from the germline V gene are MNHEY and SMNVEV (reference sequence). The V end lost 7 bases, the J end lost 5 bases, and 20 bases lay between the germline ends. CDR3 length: 16 amino acids. This chain's CDR3 is CASMGSRGRKTGELFF. The CDR3 coding sequence is TGTGCCAGCATGGGATCGCGGGGTAGGAAGACCGGGGAGCTGTTTTTT.

V usage is TRBV5-1 and J usage is TRBJ2-7, with 10 bases fitting TRBD2. The CDR3 extends over 15 amino acids. The ends lost 2 bases at V and 2 bases at J; junction bases unmatched: 4. From germline, CDR1 is SGHRS and CDR2 YFSETQ. As DNA, the CDR3 is TGCGCCAGCAGCTTAAGTAGCGGGAGGACCTACGAGCAGTACTTC. Translated: CASSLSSGRTYEQYF.

The chain carries TRBV14 and TRBJ1-6, with 7 bases aligning to TRBD1. In germline, CDR1 is SGHDN, CDR2 FVKESK. The CDR3 consists of 13 residues. Trimming took 4 bases from V and 11 from J; bases not matched to a gene: 5. For the CDR3, the DNA is TGTGCCAGCAGCCCACACAGGGGAGCACCCCTCCACTTT. Protein product: CASSPHRGAPLHF.

This clonotype was picked up many times. Written as DNA, the CDR3 is TGCAGCGTTGAACGGCTAGCGGGAGGTCAACAAGAGACCCAGTACTTC. Residues: CSVERLAGGQQETQYF. This chain joins TRBV29-1 and TRBJ2-5; 11 nucleotides match TRBD2. Germline trimming cut 2 bases from V and 2 bases from J; bases unmatched to any gene: 7. This CDR3 spans 16 amino acids. The V gene's germline CDR1 is SQVTM and CDR2 ANQGSEA.

The rearrangement links TRBV10-3 to TRBJ1-2, with D possibly matching TRBD1 (6 bases). The CDR3 loop spans 13 amino acids. V lost 8 bases, J lost 5 bases, and 15 bases lay in between. Germline CDR1 is ENHRY and CDR2 is SYGVKD. The CDR3 here is CAIGGGAGYGYTF. In DNA form, the CDR3 reads TGTGCCATCGGCGGGGGCGCGGGATATGGCTACACCTTC.

The chain employs TRBV4-2 and TRBJ2-7, with a weak D call TRBD2 (5 bases). This CDR3 contains 15 residues. Germline V gene lookup returns CDR1 LGHNA and CDR2 YNFKEQ. Trimming took off 0 bases at V and 5 bases at J, with 14 bases between the two ends. CDR3 sequence: CASSQESLLVDEQYF. The CDR3 DNA is TGTGCCAGCAGCCAAGAGTCACTACTAGTGGACGAGCAGTACTTC.

The rearrangement uses TRBV29-1 and TRBJ1-2; tentatively, D is TRBD1 (6 bases). Germline V CDR1 and CDR2: SQVTM, ANQGSEA. Between the trimmed V and J ends, which lost 7 bases and 2 bases, there was a span of 14 bases. This CDR3 has 13 amino acids. The CDR3 region is CSALGGGNYGYTF. The CDR3 DNA reads as TGCAGCGCCCTGGGGGGCGGAAACTATGGCTACACCTTC. Supplemented by reference TRBV29-1 and TRBJ1-2, the full variable domain reads SAVISQKPSRDICQRGTSLTIQCQVDSQVTMMFWYRQQPGQSLTLIATANQGSEATYESGFVIDKFPISRPNLTFSTLTVSNMSPEDSSIYLCSALGGGNYGYTFGSGTRLTVV.

This clonotype occurred many times. This chain links TRBV6-6 with TRBJ2-7; unclear D gene. V gave up 6 bases and J gave up 4 bases, with 10 bases separating them. This CDR3 has 12 amino acids. Germline values: CDR1 MNHNY, CDR2 SVGAGI (reference sequence). This chain's CDR3 is CASSLRVYEQYF. CDR3 bases: TGTGCCAGCAGCCTAAGGGTGTACGAGCAGTACTTC.

This clonotype was seen more than once but under ten times. The CDR3 coding sequence is TGCAGTGCTAGCAGTCTAGCGGGAACCATCTACAATGAGCAGTTCTTC. Translated: CSASSLAGTIYNEQFF. The chain links TRBV20-1 to TRBJ2-1; 9 bases align to TRBD2. Germline lookup yields CDR1 DFQATT and CDR2 SNEGSKA (reference sequence). This CDR3 is built from 16 residues. With 3 bases clipped from V and 3 bases from J, the junction kept 9 bases outside the gene matches.

This clonotype was seen a few times. V is TRBV6-4 and J is TRBJ2-1; D unresolved. The CDR3 spans 16 residues. Germline loops: CDR1 MRHNA, CDR2 SNTAGT. V was cut by 0 bases and J by 0 bases, with 9 bases left in between. This CDR3 reads CASSDSRTNSYNEQFF. CDR3 sequence (DNA): TGTGCCAGCAGTGACTCGAGAACGAACTCCTACAATGAGCAGTTCTTC.

The chain has TRBV5-1 and TRBJ2-7; the D is unclear. The V end was cut by 2 bases, the J end by 3 bases, with 15 bases between. CDR1 and CDR2 (germline): SGHRS, YFSETQ. CDR3 length: 15 amino acids. The CDR3 region has the DNA TGCGCCAGCAGCTTATATTTCGCGGAAGACTACGAGCAGTACTTC. It yields the protein CASSLYFAEDYEQYF.

The chain couples TRBV12-3 or TRBV12-4 to TRBJ2-3, with D perhaps matching TRBD1 (5 bases). V dropped 7 bases and J dropped 11 bases, with 19 bases sitting between them. The CDR3 has 13 amino acids. CDR3 sequence reads: CASTPLPGKGQYF. In DNA form, the CDR3 reads TGTGCCAGCACCCCCTTGCCAGGGAAAGGGCAGTATTTT.

There are many counts of this clonotype. The rearrangement uses TRBV5-1 and TRBJ2-1; 9 nucleotides agree with TRBD2. After removal of 0 bases from V and 4 bases from J, the junction contained 2 bases not matched to a gene. The CDR3 is 15 amino acids. Per germline, CDR1 SGHRS and CDR2 YFSETQ. CDR3 sequence reads: CASSLALAGYNEQFF. The DNA for the CDR3 is TGCGCCAGCAGCTTGGCCCTAGCGGGGTACAATGAGCAGTTCTTC.

V gene TRBV6-1 combines with J gene TRBJ1-2; 7 bases are shared with TRBD1. CDR3 length: 15 residues. The germline V gene has CDR1 MNHNS and CDR2 SASEGT. After removal of 5 bases from V and 8 bases from J, the junction contained 14 bases not matched to a gene. In nucleotides, the CDR3 is TGTGCCAGCAGTCGAACCCCAACAGGGGTTTGGGGCTACACCTTC. It codes for CASSRTPTGVWGYTF.

V gene TRBV5-1 combines with J gene TRBJ2-7; D is possibly TRBD1 or TRBD2 (5 bases each). The V gene's germline CDR1 is SGHRS and CDR2 YFSETQ. Trimming left V 4 bases short and J 4 bases short, with 21 bases between. This CDR3 has 16 amino acids. CDR3 sequence: CASSPIPDGAVYEQYF. The CDR3 DNA is TGCGCCAGCAGCCCAATCCCGGACGGGGCAGTGTACGAGCAGTACTTC. The full variable domain, completed using reference TRBV5-1 and TRBJ2-7, is KAGVTQTPRYLIKTRGQQVTLSCSPISGHRSVSWYQQTPGQGLQFLFEYFSETQRNKGNFPGRFSGRQFSNSRSEMNVSTLELGDSALYLCASSPIPDGAVYEQYFGPGTRLTVT.

The gene calls are TRBV13 and TRBJ1-1; weak D call: TRBD1 (5 bases). There are 15 residues in the CDR3. Trimming stripped 4 bases from V and 5 bases from J, with 17 bases between. The germline gives CDR1 PRHDT, CDR2 FYEKMQ (reference sequence). The CDR3: CASSSGPIRETEAFF. In nucleotides, the CDR3 is TGTGCCAGCAGCTCCGGACCTATCAGGGAAACTGAAGCTTTCTTT.

This chain joins TRBV4-2 and TRBJ2-5; 13 nucleotides match TRBD2. Germline V gene data show CDR1 as LGHNA and CDR2 as YNFKEQ. The CDR3 totals 16 residues. V trimming: 7 bases; J trimming: 2 bases; junction bases outside the gene matches: 7. CDR3: CASTPGTSGIQETQYF. CDR3 sequence (DNA): TGTGCCAGCACACCCGGGACTAGCGGGATTCAAGAGACCCAGTACTTC.

The rearrangement joins TRBV15 to TRBJ2-5, with 10 bases matching TRBD1. Germline V CDR1 and CDR2: LNHNV, YYDKDF (reference sequence). V gave up 4 bases and J gave up 4 bases; unmatched junction bases: 9. There are 16 residues in the CDR3. The CDR3 region is CATSMRTGGLGETQYF. The CDR3 bases are TGTGCCACCAGCATGCGGACAGGGGGATTGGGAGAGACCCAGTACTTC.

This clonotype was picked up many times. V is TRBV4-1 and J is TRBJ1-4, with no clear D. V was pared by 0 bases and J by 16 bases, with 18 bases between. CDR3 length: 14 amino acids. Per the germline V gene, CDR1 is MGHRA and CDR2 is YSYEKL. CDR3 loop: CASSQEGFRGEAFF. CDR3 sequence (DNA): TGCGCCAGCAGCCAAGAAGGATTTCGGGGAGAGGCGTTTTTT.

The rearrangement uses TRBV5-1 and TRBJ1-5, with 9 bases lining up with TRBD1. With 0 bases clipped from V and 5 bases from J, the junction kept 3 bases outside the gene matches. The CDR3 is made up of 15 amino acids. CDR1 is SGHRS and CDR2 is YFSETQ in the germline V gene. CDR3 DNA: TGCGCCAGCAGCTTGGGGGACAGGGCTGATCAGCCCCAGCATTTT. Protein product: CASSLGDRADQPQHF.

A few counts support this clonotype. V usage is TRBV12-3 or TRBV12-4 and J usage is TRBJ1-5; D is uncertain. Between the trimmed V and J ends, which lost 1 base and 6 bases, there was a span of 10 bases. The CDR3 extends over 14 amino acids. The CDR3 reads CASSLEGWSQPQHF. CDR3 nucleotides: TGTGCCAGCAGTTTAGAAGGATGGAGTCAGCCCCAGCATTTT.